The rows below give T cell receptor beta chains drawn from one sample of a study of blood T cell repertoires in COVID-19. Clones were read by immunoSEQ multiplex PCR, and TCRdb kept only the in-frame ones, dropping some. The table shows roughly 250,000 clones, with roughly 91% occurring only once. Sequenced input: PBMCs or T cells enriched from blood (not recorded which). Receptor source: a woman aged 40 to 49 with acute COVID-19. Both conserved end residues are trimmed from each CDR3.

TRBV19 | ASSIALGSGSYNEQF
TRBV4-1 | ASSQGLAGEETQY
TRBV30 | AWSLSGLGTYEAF
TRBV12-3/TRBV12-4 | ASGQTGGREQY
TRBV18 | ASSPFTGNYGYT
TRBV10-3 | AISASGRASTDTQY
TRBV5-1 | ASSFDNEQF
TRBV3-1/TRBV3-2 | ASSRADTDTQY
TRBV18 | ASSPYMSYEQY
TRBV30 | AWRGDRAYEQY
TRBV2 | ASSPGPKYGYT
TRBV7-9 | ASSGWIGRKIDYGYT
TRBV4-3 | ASSQDWREGLNEQY
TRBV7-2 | ASSLSHRSRGTDTQY
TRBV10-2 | ASSGGNGYT
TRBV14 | ASSQAGTSGYNEQF